This T cell receptor beta chain stems from a study of monozygotic twins with inflammatory bowel disease. TCRdb reanalyzed the 5' RACE reads, giving one entry per CDR3 protein sequence and no DNA. This table holds about 380,000 distinct CDR3 sequences. This CDR3 has 12 amino acids. Germline V gene lookup returns CDR1 SQVTM and CDR2 ANQGSEA. The chain couples TRBV29-1 to TRBJ2-7; absent DNA, TCRdb's TRBD1 call cannot be checked. The sequence was obtained from a human donor with ulcerative colitis or Crohn's disease, or a healthy co-twin of an affected twin (not recorded which). Material for sequencing was blood. This chain's CDR3 is CSVVETGYEQYF.